Following are 25 T cell receptor beta chains from one sample sequenced in a study of T cell responses to AZD1222 COVID-19 vaccine (dated by TCRdb to 2020 to 2022). The time point label, as the study defines it: baseline before first vaccination. Library construction relied on the immunoSEQ multiplex PCR assay. TCRdb holds this immuneACCESS table with in-frame rearrangements only. Some clones are missing; in checked studies, unresolved V genes explain under half, and the rest has no known cause. Within this sample are 150,000 to 200,000 clones, with around 90% of them counted one time only. The ten biggest clones cover 1.5% to 2% of the sample. The specimen comprised peripheral blood, sampled on day 0 of AZD1222 vaccination. These TCRs come from an adult in good health.

J is TRBJ2-7 and V is TRBV27; D unresolved. Germline CDR1 MNHEY, CDR2 SMNVEV (reference sequence). V lost 2 bases to trimming and J lost 6 bases, with 2 bases between them. The CDR3 is 10 amino acids. The CDR3 here is CASSLTEQYF. CDR3 sequence (DNA): TGTGCCAGCAGTTTAACCGAGCAGTACTTC.

The gene calls are TRBV30 and TRBJ2-1; 7 bases map to TRBD2. Germline CDR1 is GTSNPN and CDR2 is SVGIG (reference sequence). CDR3 size: 14 residues. J gave up 2 bases and V 2 bases, and 3 bases lay outside the gene matches. The CDR3 loop reads CAWSRGEAYNEQFF. The CDR3 DNA sequence: TGTGCCTGGAGTCGGGGGGAGGCCTACAATGAGCAGTTCTTC.

The V call is TRBV7-2, the J call TRBJ2-4; the match to TRBD2 covers 7 bases. The trim removed 1 base at V and 8 bases at J, leaving 2 bases unmatched. This CDR3 spans 13 amino acids. Germline V gene lookup returns CDR1 SGHTA and CDR2 FQGNSA. CDR3 coding DNA: TGTGCCAGCAGCTTAGGCCGGGGGGACATTCAGTACTTC. It encodes CASSLGRGDIQYF.

With regard to this clone: One end of the junction does not line up with germline, which may come from a read error. The chain combines TRBV15 with TRBJ2-1; D may be TRBD2 (5 bases). Germline-derived CDR1 and CDR2 are LNHNV and YYDKDF (reference sequence). The CDR3 consists of 13 residues. The CDR3 DNA reads as TGTGCCACCAGTAGAGGGACCTACAATGAGCAGTTCTTC. This gives the protein CATSRGTYNEQFF.

The chain has TRBV5-6 and TRBJ2-7, with D perhaps TRBD1 (6 bases). This CDR3 contains 14 residues. The ends were cut back, 4 bases at V and 5 bases at J, with 16 bases in the middle. Germline loops: CDR1 SGHDT, CDR2 YYEEEE. CDR3 bases: TGTGCCAGCAGCAAGACAGGAAGGGCGAACGAGCAGTACTTC. This translates into CASSKTGRANEQYF.

J is TRBJ1-1 and V is TRBV7-9; perhaps TRBD1 as D (6 bases). Between the trimmed V and J ends, which lost 1 base and 8 bases, there was a span of 14 bases. This CDR3 comprises 14 residues. Germline assignment: CDR1 SEHNR and CDR2 FQNEAQ (reference sequence). The CDR3 DNA is TGTGCCAGCAGCTTAGGACAGGTGGCCGGCGAAGCTTTCTTT. Translating gives CASSLGQVAGEAFF.

The chain links TRBV27 to TRBJ1-1, with TRBD1 identical over 11 bases. The germline CDR1 and CDR2 sequences are MNHEY and SMNVEV (reference sequence). Germline trimming cut 5 bases from V and 3 bases from J; bases unmatched to any gene: 8. The length of the CDR3 is 16 residues. The CDR3 coding sequence is TGTGCCAGCAGTCCGAGGACAGGGGGCCGGTACACTGAAGCTTTCTTT. Translation gives CASSPRTGGRYTEAFF.

V and J are TRBV2 and TRBJ2-2; 8 positions match TRBD1. The CDR3 runs 15 residues. J was trimmed by 1 base and V by 5 bases; bases with no gene match: 3. Germline V gene sequence: CDR1 SNHLY, CDR2 FYNNEI. In DNA form, the CDR3 reads TGTGCCAGCAGTTGGGACAGGAGGAACACCGGGGAGCTGTTTTTT. It is translated as CASSWDRRNTGELFF.

The chain carries TRBV7-2 and TRBJ1-2; D uncertain. This CDR3 has 13 amino acids. Germline CDR1 and CDR2: SGHTA and FQGNSA. V lost 3 bases and J lost 8, with 13 bases in between. The CDR3 sequence is CASSFGSRLGYTF. DNA for the CDR3: TGTGCCAGCAGCTTCGGCAGCCGGTTGGGCTACACCTTC.

The chain combines TRBV2 with TRBJ1-2, with D hard to call. The V and J ends lost 9 bases and 7 bases respectively, with 9 bases between them. The length of the CDR3 is 10 residues. The germline V gene has CDR1 SNHLY and CDR2 FYNNEI. The CDR3 loop reads CARTLGGYTF. DNA for the CDR3: TGTGCCAGGACCCTGGGTGGCTACACCTTC.

This chain uses TRBV18 with TRBJ1-4; D call uncertain. Per the germline V gene, CDR1 is KGHSH and CDR2 is LQKENI. The V gene lost 4 bases and the J gene lost 3 bases, with 6 bases spanning the gap. CDR3 size: 13 residues. The CDR3 coding sequence is TGTGCCAGCTCACTGGGTTCTAATGAAAAACTGTTTTTT. Residues: CASSLGSNEKLFF.

This clone was seen more than once but under ten times. The chain combines TRBV19 with TRBJ2-7; maybe TRBD1 (6 bases). Germline assignment: CDR1 LNHDA and CDR2 SQIVND (reference sequence). The CDR3 is 12 residues long. The ends were cut back, 8 bases at V and 1 base at J, with 9 bases in the middle. The CDR3 DNA is TGTGCCAGTCATGGACAGTCCTACGAGCAGTACTTC. This codes for CASHGQSYEQYF.

This chain links TRBV15 with TRBJ1-4; TRBD1 agrees at 9 bases. V trimming: 4 bases; J trimming: 8 bases; junction bases outside the gene matches: 8. The germline V gene encodes CDR1 LNHNV and CDR2 YYDKDF (reference sequence). The CDR3 is 15 amino acids. DNA of the CDR3: TGTGCCACCAGCAAACGGGACAGGGAAGGCGAAAAACTGTTTTTT. This encodes CATSKRDREGEKLFF.

This chain links TRBV27 with TRBJ2-7; 8 bases match TRBD1. This CDR3 comprises 14 residues. Losses at the gene ends were 5 bases for V and 3 bases for J; bases not matched to a gene: 6. Germline CDR1 MNHEY, CDR2 SMNVEV (reference sequence). The CDR3 DNA reads as TGTGCCAGCAGTATGACAGGGGAAAACTACGAGCAGTACTTC. This gives the protein CASSMTGENYEQYF.

The V and J genes are TRBV5-1 and TRBJ1-1; unclear D gene. The V and J ends lost 0 bases and 0 bases respectively, with 9 bases between them. Germline V gene sequence: CDR1 SGHRS, CDR2 YFSETQ. The CDR3 spans 15 residues. CDR3 sequence reads: CASSLEVRVNTEAFF. The CDR3 bases are TGCGCCAGCAGCTTGGAAGTTCGTGTGAACACTGAAGCTTTCTTT.

The J gene is TRBJ2-5, the V gene TRBV7-8, with 7 positions matching TRBD1. Germline CDR1 SGHVS, CDR2 FQNEAQ. The CDR3 extends over 16 amino acids. Trimming at V came to 3 bases and at J to 5 bases, leaving 12 bases not matched to a gene. The CDR3 sequence: CASSFKRGLFVETQYF. The CDR3 nucleotides read TGTGCCAGCAGCTTCAAAAGGGGGCTTTTTGTGGAGACCCAGTACTTC.

The chain carries TRBV18 and TRBJ2-5; weak D call: TRBD2 (6 bases). The CDR3 is 15 residues long. Germline V CDR1 and CDR2: KGHSH, LQKENI. The V gene lost 3 bases and the J gene lost 9 bases, with 20 bases spanning the gap. This chain's CDR3 is CASSPSVTSSWAQYF. The DNA of the CDR3 is TGTGCCAGCTCACCTAGCGTGACTAGTTCCTGGGCCCAGTACTTC.

This clone showed up just a few times. The J gene is TRBJ2-7, the V gene TRBV7-9; 7 nucleotides agree with TRBD2. CDR1 SEHNR and CDR2 FQNEAQ come from the germline V gene (reference sequence). The trim removed 5 bases at V and 7 bases at J, leaving 11 bases unmatched. This CDR3 has 14 residues. The DNA for the CDR3 is TGTGCCAGCAGCACGGGCGGGAGAGGAGGGGAGCAGTACTTC. Residues: CASSTGGRGGEQYF.

The chain has TRBV5-1 and TRBJ2-1; TRBD1 might be the D (6 bases). The germline CDR1 and CDR2 sequences are SGHRS and YFSETQ. With 4 bases removed from V and 5 bases from J, the gap between germline ends came to 13 bases. The CDR3 extends over 14 amino acids. CDR3 in amino acids: CASSVQGLNNEQFF. CDR3 sequence (DNA): TGCGCCAGCAGCGTACAGGGTCTCAACAATGAGCAGTTCTTC.

The chain links TRBV7-9 to TRBJ2-2; no clear D. The V gene's germline CDR1 is SEHNR and CDR2 FQNEAQ (reference sequence). The V gene lost 2 bases and the J gene lost 5 bases, with 12 bases spanning the gap. The CDR3 contains 15 residues. CDR3 bases: TGTGCCAGCAGCTTAACCAGCGACCGAACCGGGGAGCTGTTTTTT. This codes for CASSLTSDRTGELFF.

The V gene is TRBV13, the J gene TRBJ2-7; tentatively, D is TRBD1 (6 bases). Trimming shortened V by 2 bases and J by 0 bases, and 8 bases separated the two germline ends. Germline CDR1 is PRHDT and CDR2 is FYEKMQ (reference sequence). This CDR3 spans 14 amino acids. The CDR3 protein is CASSLRDNSYEQYF. The CDR3 DNA reads as TGTGCCAGCAGCTTAAGGGACAACTCCTACGAGCAGTACTTC.

The V gene is TRBV18, the J gene TRBJ1-4; D is unclear. The V and J ends lost 6 bases and 4 bases respectively, with 15 bases between them. Per germline, CDR1 KGHSH and CDR2 LQKENI. This CDR3 spans 15 amino acids. This chain's CDR3 is CASSSVGRSNEKLFF. CDR3 DNA: TGTGCCAGCTCGTCGGTAGGACGGAGTAATGAAAAACTGTTTTTT.

This chain uses TRBV4-3 with TRBJ2-7; D is unresolved. CDR3 length equals 14 residues. Germline CDR1 and CDR2: LGHNA and YSLEER. V dropped 0 bases and J dropped 2 bases, with 8 bases sitting between them. This CDR3 is CASSQDIGAYEQYF. CDR3 bases: TGCGCCAGCAGCCAAGATATCGGAGCCTACGAGCAGTACTTC.

The chain carries TRBV7-9 and TRBJ1-4, with unresolved D. Germline lookup yields CDR1 SEHNR and CDR2 FQNEAQ (reference sequence). This CDR3 spans 13 amino acids. Trimming shortened V by 6 bases and J by 3 bases, and 8 bases separated the two germline ends. For the CDR3, the DNA is TGTGCCAGCAGACAGTTCCCTAATGAAAAACTGTTTTTT. As protein: CASRQFPNEKLFF.

The chain joins TRBV7-9 to TRBJ2-7; D ambiguous. The V end lost 0 bases, the J end lost 2 bases, and 8 bases lay between the germline ends. Germline loops: CDR1 SEHNR, CDR2 FQNEAQ (reference sequence). CDR3 length equals 14 residues. The CDR3 spells CASSLAGWTYEQYF. The CDR3 coding sequence is TGTGCCAGCAGCTTAGCAGGATGGACCTACGAGCAGTACTTC.